This passage covers 31 T cell receptor beta chains from one sample sequenced in a study of control samples from healthy donors and cancer patients. Assay: immunoSEQ multiplex PCR; the TCRdb copy retains only in-frame clones and omits some. The sample lists some 74,000 clones, approximately 83% occurring once. The sequenced sample was blood. Every receptor here comes from a man between 60 and 70 years old in good health.

The gene calls are TRBV28 and TRBJ2-1; TRBD2 aligns across 8 bases. CDR1 is MDHEN and CDR2 is SYDVKM in the germline V gene. This CDR3 comprises 16 residues. The V gene end was trimmed by 5 bases and the J gene end by 5 bases; junction bases not matched to a gene: 11. For the CDR3, the DNA is TGTGCCAGCAGTGAAGGGGGGGGGACTAGGGACAATGAGCAGTTCTTC. This sequence encodes CASSEGGGTRDNEQFF.

The V and J genes are TRBV12-3 or TRBV12-4 and TRBJ2-7; D may be TRBD1 or TRBD2 (5 bases each). Trimming left V 6 bases short and J 2 bases short, with 11 bases between. CDR3 length equals 13 residues. The CDR3 reads CASSIGTAYEQYF. The DNA of the CDR3 is TGTGCCAGCAGCATCGGGACGGCCTACGAGCAGTACTTC.

This rearrangement joins TRBV19 to TRBJ2-1; tentative D call: TRBD1 (6 bases). The CDR3 is 14 amino acids. Germline V gene data show CDR1 as LNHDA and CDR2 as SQIVND (reference sequence). Trimming took 4 bases from V and 8 from J, leaving 15 bases between them. CDR3 DNA: TGTGCCAGTAGTACAAGGGGGACGCGAGATGAGCAGTTCTTC. As protein: CASSTRGTRDEQFF.

The chain couples TRBV11-3 to TRBJ2-7; 10 bases are a match to TRBD1. The CDR3 sequence is 15 residues long. The ends lost 3 bases at V and 0 bases at J; junction bases unmatched: 2. The germline V gene has CDR1 SGHNT and CDR2 YENEEA. CDR3 protein: CASSFWDRGSYEQYF. The CDR3 coding sequence is TGTGCCAGCAGCTTTTGGGACAGGGGCTCCTACGAGCAGTACTTC. The full variable domain, completed using reference TRBV11-3 and TRBJ2-7, is EAGVVQSPRYKIIEKKQPVAFWCNPISGHNTLYWYLQNLGQGPELLIRYENEEAVDDSQLPKDRFSAERLKGVDSTLKIQPAELGDSAVYLCASSFWDRGSYEQYFGPGTRLTVT.

The table lists this clone with a few counts. This rearrangement joins TRBV14 to TRBJ2-2, with 9 bases lining up with TRBD2. The germline gives CDR1 SGHDN, CDR2 FVKESK. Unmatched junction bases numbered 6, after V lost 1 base and J lost 3 bases. There are 17 residues in the CDR3. This CDR3 is CASSQVKAGGYTGELFF. DNA for the CDR3: TGTGCCAGCAGCCAAGTAAAAGCGGGAGGATACACCGGGGAGCTGTTTTTT. Full variable domain (outside the CDR3, taken from reference TRBV14 and TRBJ2-2): EAGVTQFPSHSVIEKGQTVTLRCDPISGHDNLYWYRRVMGKEIKFLLHFVKESKQDESGMPNNRFLAERTGGTYSTLKVQPAELEDSGVYFCASSQVKAGGYTGELFFGEGSRLTVL.

The chain joins TRBV7-2 to TRBJ2-7; D not resolved. CDR1 is SGHTA and CDR2 is FQGNSA in the germline V gene. The CDR3 runs 12 residues. Between the trimmed V and J ends, which lost 5 bases and 6 bases, there was a span of 11 bases. CDR3 sequence: CASSVDLSEQYF. The CDR3 DNA sequence: TGTGCCAGCAGCGTGGATTTAAGCGAGCAGTACTTC.

This clone was counted a few times. The V gene is TRBV29-1, the J gene TRBJ2-7; TRBD1 agrees at 10 bases. The trim removed 6 bases at V and 6 bases at J, leaving 17 bases unmatched. The CDR3 sequence is 16 residues long. Germline loops: CDR1 SQVTM, CDR2 ANQGSEA. CDR3 loop: CSVAGMTGGPGGEQYF. DNA of the CDR3: TGCAGCGTCGCCGGAATGACAGGGGGCCCGGGAGGCGAGCAGTACTTC.

The chain has TRBV7-8 and TRBJ1-3; D gene uncertain. The V gene lost 1 base and the J gene lost 0 bases, with 4 bases spanning the gap. The CDR3 contains 14 residues. Germline V gene lookup returns CDR1 SGHVS and CDR2 FQNEAQ. DNA of the CDR3: TGTGCCAGCAGCTTAGGGATCTCTGGAAACACCATATATTTT. Translated, it gives CASSLGISGNTIYF.

This rearrangement joins TRBV4-3 to TRBJ2-1, with D possibly matching TRBD2 (6 bases). The CDR3 runs 16 residues. The germline gives CDR1 LGHNA, CDR2 YSLEER. Trimming took off 4 bases at V and 7 bases at J, with 20 bases between the two ends. DNA for the CDR3: TGCGCCAGCAGCCCTGGTCTGGAGGGCCTGGGGAATGAGCAGTTCTTC. It translates to CASSPGLEGLGNEQFF.

Here the CDR3 DNA reads TGTGCCAGCAGTGGCTCAGGCACTTATGGCTACACCTTC. Translation gives CASSGSGTYGYTF. The V call is TRBV2, the J call TRBJ1-2; D remains ambiguous. The CDR3 is made up of 13 amino acids. The V gene's germline CDR1 is SNHLY and CDR2 FYNNEI. Trimming removed 4 bases at V and 5 bases at J, with 11 bases between.

The V call is TRBV25-1, the J call TRBJ2-6; weak D call: TRBD1 (6 bases). Germline loops: CDR1 MGHDK, CDR2 SYGVNS. The CDR3 contains 15 residues. Between the trimmed V and J ends, which lost 8 bases and 4 bases, there was a span of 15 bases. The CDR3 loop is CASGPAGEGANVLTF. The CDR3 DNA is TGTGCCAGCGGACCTGCAGGGGAAGGGGCCAACGTCCTGACTTTC.

V gene TRBV7-6 combines with J gene TRBJ2-2, with TRBD2 matching over 11 bases. The CDR3 totals 16 residues. V was pared by 5 bases and J by 8 bases, with 10 bases of the junction left unmatched. CDR1 is SGHVS and CDR2 is FNYEAQ in the germline V gene. CDR3 nucleotides: TGTGCCAGCAGCATACTACTAGCGGGAGATACGGGGGAGCTGTTTTTT. The encoded protein is CASSILLAGDTGELFF.

This clone was counted once. The rearrangement joins TRBV7-2 to TRBJ2-5; 9 nucleotides agree with TRBD2. V lost 4 bases and J lost 3; bases outside the gene matches: 6. Per germline, CDR1 SGHTA and CDR2 FQGNSA. The CDR3 runs to 15 residues. CDR3 loop: CASSSAGTSKETQYF. CDR3 in DNA: TGTGCCAGCAGCTCCGCCGGGACTAGCAAAGAGACCCAGTACTTC.

CDR3 region: CASSHLYEGEQYF. The DNA of the CDR3 is TGTGCCAGCAGCCACCTATACGAGGGCGAGCAGTACTTC. The chain links TRBV7-2 to TRBJ2-7, with D tentatively TRBD2 (5 bases). This CDR3 spans 13 amino acids. In germline, CDR1 is SGHTA, CDR2 FQGNSA. V was shortened by 5 bases and J by 6 bases, with 14 bases between the two germline ends.

This chain connects TRBV18 to TRBJ2-7; D may be TRBD1 (6 bases). This CDR3 contains 13 residues. CDR1 is KGHSH, CDR2 LQKENI, per germline. V lost 6 bases to trimming and J lost 2 bases, with 11 bases between them. The CDR3 DNA is TGTGCCAGCTCCCCCGGGACAACCTACGAGCAGTACTTC. It translates to CASSPGTTYEQYF. The variable domain in full, with the rest retrieved from reference TRBV18 and TRBJ2-7, is NAGVMQNPRHLVRRRGQEARLRCSPMKGHSHVYWYRQLPEEGLKFMVYLQKENIIDESGMPKERFSAEFPKEGPSILRIQQVVRGDSAAYFCASSPGTTYEQYFGPGTRLTVT.

The gene calls are TRBV3-1 (or the pseudogene TRBV3-2) and TRBJ1-1, with D maybe TRBD1 (5 bases). The CDR3 is 13 amino acids. The V end lost 4 bases, the J end lost 8 bases, and 14 bases lay between the germline ends. Germline assignment: CDR1 LGHDT and CDR2 YNNKEL (reference sequence). The CDR3 region is CASSPLGGEEAFF. In DNA form, the CDR3 reads TGTGCCAGCAGCCCTCTGGGGGGAGAGGAAGCTTTCTTT.

The V call is TRBV4-3, the J call TRBJ1-1, with a weak D call TRBD1 (5 bases). V dropped 0 bases and J dropped 5 bases, with 10 bases sitting between them. CDR1 LGHNA and CDR2 YSLEER come from the germline V gene. The CDR3 runs 14 residues. CDR3: CASSQEGTRTEAFF. CDR3 coding DNA: TGCGCCAGCAGCCAAGAGGGGACGCGGACTGAAGCTTTCTTT.

The chain combines TRBV3-1 (or the pseudogene TRBV3-2) with TRBJ2-7, with 8 bases matching TRBD2. The CDR3 runs to 17 residues. Germline V lookup: CDR1 LGHDT, CDR2 YNNKEL (reference sequence). V lost 7 bases and J lost 3; bases outside the gene matches: 17. As DNA, the CDR3 is TGTGCCAGCACCCGAAATGGGGGACTAGTCACACACTACGAGCAGTACTTC. Translating gives CASTRNGGLVTHYEQYF.

The rearrangement links TRBV13 to TRBJ1-4; no clear D. The CDR3 runs 15 residues. The germline CDR1 and CDR2 sequences are PRHDT and FYEKMQ (reference sequence). V lost 3 bases, J lost 0 bases, and 8 bases lay in between. The CDR3 DNA reads as TGTGCCAGCAGCTTGTGGGAGACAACTAATGAAAAACTGTTTTTT. Translation gives CASSLWETTNEKLFF.

This rearrangement joins TRBV6-6 to TRBJ1-2; 7 positions agree with TRBD1. V shed 4 bases and J 4 bases; nucleotides not matched to a gene: 3. Germline V CDR1 and CDR2: MNHNY, SVGAGI (reference sequence). This CDR3 has 13 amino acids. CDR3 in DNA: TGTGCCAGCAGTTCACAGGGGATCTATGGCTACACCTTC. This gives the protein CASSSQGIYGYTF.

The chain recombines TRBV3-1 (or the pseudogene TRBV3-2) with TRBJ2-5; tentatively, D is TRBD2 (6 bases). Deletions cut 1 base from V and 5 bases from J, with 11 bases between. CDR3 length: 14 residues. Germline lookup yields CDR1 LGHDT and CDR2 YNNKEL (reference sequence). CDR3 DNA: TGTGCCAGCAGCCAAGCCCGGGAGCGGGAGACCCAGTACTTC. Protein: CASSQARERETQYF.

This clone was detected a few times. V usage is TRBV19 and J usage is TRBJ2-1; D might be TRBD2 (5 bases). Trimming took off 7 bases at V and 4 bases at J, with 14 bases between the two ends. CDR1 is LNHDA and CDR2 is SQIVND in the germline V gene (reference sequence). The CDR3 contains 14 residues. Here the CDR3 DNA reads TGTGCCAGTACTAGCTCAGCCATATACAATGAGCAGTTCTTC. It is translated as CASTSSAIYNEQFF. Full variable domain (outside the CDR3, taken from reference TRBV19 and TRBJ2-1): DGGITQSPKYLFRKEGQNVTLSCEQNLNHDAMYWYRQDPGQGLRLIYYSQIVNDFQKGDIAEGYSVSREKKESFPLTVTSAQKNPTAFYLCASTSSAIYNEQFFGPGTRLTVL.

The rearrangement joins TRBV7-9 to TRBJ1-2, with 11 bases identical to TRBD1. Germline CDR1 reads SEHNR; CDR2 reads FQNEAQ (reference sequence). V lost 2 bases, J lost 5 bases, and 10 bases stayed unmatched. The CDR3 sequence is 17 residues long. DNA for the CDR3: TGTGCCAGCAGCTTAAGGCCCGGACAGGGGGCACCATATGGCTACACCTTC. Protein sequence: CASSLRPGQGAPYGYTF.

V gene TRBV7-2 combines with J gene TRBJ1-2; no reliable D call. The ends were cut back, 8 bases at V and 2 bases at J, with 12 bases in the middle. The length of the CDR3 is 13 residues. The V gene's germline CDR1 is SGHTA and CDR2 FQGNSA. CDR3 sequence (DNA): TGTGCCAGCGTCCTAACCGCAAACTATGGCTACACCTTC. Amino acids: CASVLTANYGYTF. The full variable domain, completed using reference TRBV7-2 and TRBJ1-2, is GAGVSQSPSNKVTEKGKDVELRCDPISGHTALYWYRQSLGQGLEFLIYFQGNSAPDKSGLPSDRFSAERTGGSVSTLTIQRTQQEDSAVYLCASVLTANYGYTFGSGTRLTVV.

V gene TRBV6-5 combines with J gene TRBJ2-2; unclear D gene. V lost 0 bases to trimming and J lost 5 bases, with 4 bases between them. Germline-derived CDR1 and CDR2 are MNHEY and SVGAGI. This CDR3 has 13 amino acids. The CDR3 loop reads CASSYSLTGELFF. CDR3 bases: TGTGCCAGCAGTTACTCGTTGACCGGGGAGCTGTTTTTT.

The rearrangement uses TRBV30 and TRBJ2-7; 9 bases agree with TRBD1. Trimming cost V 2 bases and J 2 bases; bases outside gene matches: 4. This CDR3 contains 14 residues. Germline V gene lookup returns CDR1 GTSNPN and CDR2 SVGIG (reference sequence). In DNA, the CDR3 is TGTGCCTGGAGTCCGGGACAGGGTCCCTACGAGCAGTACTTC. Its protein product is CAWSPGQGPYEQYF.

Comment on this clone: The sample holds other DNA sequences that translate to the same CDR3. The chain carries TRBV5-1 and TRBJ2-5; TRBD2 matches 9 bases. Germline CDR1 and CDR2: SGHRS and YFSETQ. The CDR3 loop spans 15 amino acids. V trimming: 4 bases; J trimming: 4 bases; junction bases outside the gene matches: 8. CDR3 region: CASSVTGTSSETQYF. The CDR3 DNA follows: TGCGCCAGCAGCGTAACCGGGACTAGCTCAGAGACCCAGTACTTC. Full variable domain (outside the CDR3, taken from reference TRBV5-1 and TRBJ2-5): KAGVTQTPRYLIKTRGQQVTLSCSPISGHRSVSWYQQTPGQGLQFLFEYFSETQRNKGNFPGRFSGRQFSNSRSEMNVSTLELGDSALYLCASSVTGTSSETQYFGPGTRLLVL.

This clone was seen a few times. The J gene is TRBJ2-3, the V gene TRBV29-1; TRBD1 aligns across 9 bases. CDR1 is SQVTM and CDR2 is ANQGSEA in the germline V gene. V shed 0 bases, J shed 3 bases, and the junction held 7 bases outside the gene matches. This CDR3 comprises 16 residues. CDR3 sequence: CSVEDRGDRVTDTQYF. CDR3 nucleotide sequence: TGCAGCGTTGAAGATCGGGGGGACAGGGTAACAGATACGCAGTATTTT.

The rearrangement links TRBV18 to TRBJ1-2; TRBD1 agrees at 7 bases. Germline CDR1 KGHSH, CDR2 LQKENI. The V and J ends lost 5 bases and 7 bases, in that order; junction bases with no gene match: 19. The CDR3 length is 17 residues. The CDR3, as DNA: TGTGCCAGCTCAGCCCTAGAGAGACAGGGTTTGATGATTGGCTACACCTTC. As protein: CASSALERQGLMIGYTF.

This clone is a singleton in its sample. The rearrangement uses TRBV28 and TRBJ2-2; D not certain. The CDR3 spans 14 residues. Germline V gene data show CDR1 as MDHEN and CDR2 as SYDVKM. Trimming took 10 bases from V and 5 from J, leaving 17 bases between them. Here the CDR3 reads CATIRAARTGELFF. CDR3 sequence (DNA): TGTGCCACCATACGGGCGGCGCGGACCGGGGAGCTGTTTTTT.

V gene TRBV12-5 combines with J gene TRBJ2-5, with 11 bases aligning to TRBD2. There are 22 residues in the CDR3. The V segment lost 2 bases and the J segment 4 bases; nucleotides outside the gene matches: 24. Germline CDR1 is LGHNT and CDR2 is FRNRAP. Here the CDR3 DNA reads TGTGCTAGTGGTTTGTCGGCCCGTATTAAACTAGCGGGAGCTGTCCCCATAGAGACCCAGTACTTC. Its protein product is CASGLSARIKLAGAVPIETQYF.